The 29 T cell receptor beta chains in this list originate from one sample, sequenced in a study of cytotoxic CD8 clonotypes in ibrutinib-treated CLL. Sequencing was performed with immunoSEQ multiplex PCR; in TCRdb, only in-frame clones are kept and a portion is missing. The sample contains about 60,000 clones, 50% to 70% of which appear only once. The material was PBMCs, obtained after 24 months of ibrutinib treatment. The receptors originated from a human donor with chronic lymphocytic leukemia.

The genes are TRBV2 and TRBJ1-4; 8 bases are a match to TRBD1. The CDR3 length is 14 residues. The junction had 7 bases not matched to a gene; V was cut back by 8 bases and J by 5 bases. Germline CDR1 is SNHLY and CDR2 is FYNNEI. The DNA of the CDR3 is TGTGCCAGCCAGGCGTGGACAGGGAATGAAAAACTGTTTTTT. It translates to CASQAWTGNEKLFF.

V is TRBV5-6 and J is TRBJ1-1, with D possibly matching TRBD1 (5 bases). The CDR3 runs 13 residues. V shed 2 bases and J shed 6 bases, with 11 bases lying between them. Germline lookup yields CDR1 SGHDT and CDR2 YYEEEE. CDR3 amino acids: CASSFEGASEAFF. In nucleotides, the CDR3 is TGTGCCAGCAGCTTCGAAGGGGCCTCTGAAGCTTTCTTT.

V gene TRBV5-1 combines with J gene TRBJ2-1; tentative D call: TRBD2 (6 bases). There are 14 residues in the CDR3. Trimming cost V 3 bases and J 10 bases, with 17 bases left between them. CDR1 and CDR2 from the germline V gene are SGHRS and YFSETQ. The CDR3 bases are TGCGCCAGCAGCTCCGGGACTTTACCCTGGGAGCAGTTCTTC. Protein: CASSSGTLPWEQFF.

This clone is medium-sized within its sample. This rearrangement joins TRBV28 to TRBJ2-7; D gene uncertain. This CDR3 has 12 residues. Per the germline V gene, CDR1 is MDHEN and CDR2 is SYDVKM. V shed 6 bases and J shed 3 bases, with 9 bases lying between them. CDR3 nucleotide sequence: TGTGCCAGCAGCTGGGCACTCTACGAGCAGTACTTC. Translated, it gives CASSWALYEQYF. The whole variable domain, filled in from reference TRBV28 and TRBJ2-7, reads DVKVTQSSRYLVKRTGEKVFLECVQDMDHENMFWYRQDPGLGLRLIYFSYDVKMKEKGDIPEGYSVSREKKERFSLILESASTNQTSMYLCASSWALYEQYFGPGTRLTVT.

V and J are TRBV6-1 and TRBJ1-5; 8 bases line up with TRBD1. Germline V gene lookup returns CDR1 MNHNS and CDR2 SASEGT. The CDR3 runs 15 residues. Trimming took 3 bases from V and 7 from J; bases not matched to a gene: 8. Here the CDR3 reads CASSEGESGGQPQHF. CDR3 in DNA: TGTGCCAGCAGTGAGGGGGAATCAGGGGGCCAGCCCCAGCATTTT.

This clone is labeled as medium-sized (0.01 to 0.1%). In DNA form, the CDR3 reads TGTGCCAGCAGCTCCGGGGCTAACTATGGCTACACCTTC. It encodes CASSSGANYGYTF. The chain uses TRBV5-4 and TRBJ1-2; D is ambiguous. The V and J ends lost 3 bases and 0 bases respectively, with 6 bases between them. The length of the CDR3 is 13 residues. The V gene's germline CDR1 is SGHNT and CDR2 YYREEE (reference sequence). The entire variable domain, with the rest obtained from reference TRBV5-4 and TRBJ1-2, is as follows: ETGVTQSPTHLIKTRGQQVTLRCSSQSGHNTVSWYQQALGQGPQFIFQYYREEENGRGNFPPRFSGLQFPNYSSELNVNALELDDSALYLCASSSGANYGYTFGSGTRLTVV.

CDR3: CASSLTGTGEEQYV. CDR3 DNA sequence: TGTGCCAGCAGCTTGACCGGGACAGGGGAAGAGCAGTACGTC. The chain combines TRBV7-6 with TRBJ2-7; the match to TRBD1 covers 10 bases. Per the germline V gene, CDR1 is SGHVS and CDR2 is FNYEAQ. This CDR3 spans 14 amino acids. The trim removed 3 bases at V and 7 bases at J, leaving 6 bases unmatched.

The rearrangement joins TRBV25-1 to TRBJ2-7, with D unclear. Germline V gene sequence: CDR1 MGHDK, CDR2 SYGVNS. Trimming removed 2 bases from V and 3 bases from J, with 5 bases in between. The CDR3 length is 12 residues. The CDR3: CASSENIYEQYF. The CDR3 DNA reads TGTGCCAGCAGTGAAAACATCTACGAGCAGTACTTC.

V and J are TRBV28 and TRBJ2-7, with 10 nucleotides matching TRBD1. J was trimmed by 1 base and V by 3 bases; bases with no gene match: 3. Germline CDR1 is MDHEN and CDR2 is SYDVKM. The CDR3 is 15 residues long. In nucleotides, the CDR3 is TGTGCCAGCAGTTTGGGACAGGGGACGTCCTACGAGCAGTACGTC. Residues: CASSLGQGTSYEQYV.

The chain combines TRBV25-1 with TRBJ1-4, with 8 bases lining up with TRBD1. Losses at the gene ends were 6 bases for V and 7 bases for J; bases not matched to a gene: 10. This CDR3 is 15 amino acids long. The germline CDR1 and CDR2 sequences are MGHDK and SYGVNS. CDR3 sequence (DNA): TGTGCCAGCAGATCCCGACAGGGGTACAGTGAAAAACTGTTTTTT. Amino acid sequence: CASRSRQGYSEKLFF.

This clone was counted a few times. The chain carries TRBV28 and TRBJ1-4; a possible D gene is TRBD1 (5 bases). The CDR3 is made up of 14 amino acids. The V and J ends lost 6 bases and 9 bases respectively, with 17 bases between them. Germline V gene lookup returns CDR1 MDHEN and CDR2 SYDVKM. The CDR3 sequence: CASRTGREGQKLFF. The CDR3 DNA reads as TGTGCCAGCAGGACGGGACGCGAGGGGCAAAAACTGTTTTTT.

This clone was observed a few times. The chain employs TRBV6-5 and TRBJ2-1; perhaps TRBD1 as D (6 bases). With 2 bases removed from V and 0 bases from J, the gap between germline ends came to 11 bases. Germline CDR1 reads MNHEY; CDR2 reads SVGAGI. This CDR3 contains 16 residues. CDR3 sequence (DNA): TGTGCCAGCAGTTACGGTACAGGGAGCTCCTACAATGAGCAGTTCTTC. It specifies CASSYGTGSSYNEQFF.

This chain links TRBV7-3 with TRBJ1-2; D gene uncertain. The germline V and J ends were trimmed by 2 bases and 2 bases, with 12 bases remaining between them. Germline V gene lookup returns CDR1 SGHTA and CDR2 FQGTGA. The CDR3 is 15 amino acids. In DNA, the CDR3 is TGTGCCAGCAGCTTAGCCCACAGAGCCAACTATGGCTACACCTTC. Its translation is CASSLAHRANYGYTF.

This clone has more than one count but fewer than ten. The chain joins TRBV6-1 to TRBJ1-3; 9 nucleotides line up with TRBD1. From germline, CDR1 is MNHNS and CDR2 SASEGT. The length of the CDR3 is 15 residues. With 6 bases clipped from V and 3 bases from J, the junction kept 6 bases outside the gene matches. CDR3 nucleotides: TGTGCCAGCAGAGCCGGGACAGGGAGTGGAAACACCATATATTTT. This encodes CASRAGTGSGNTIYF.

The V gene is TRBV15, the J gene TRBJ2-1; no definite D call. Germline CDR1 and CDR2: LNHNV and YYDKDF (reference sequence). With 7 bases removed from V and 15 bases from J, the gap between germline ends came to 16 bases. This CDR3 comprises 11 residues. The CDR3 DNA follows: TGTGCCACCACCTTGGGTGCCAGTAGGTTCTTC. Translated: CATTLGASRFF.

The V gene is TRBV7-2, the J gene TRBJ1-1; no clear D. The CDR3 has 13 amino acids. Germline-derived CDR1 and CDR2 are SGHTA and FQGNSA. V was trimmed by 3 bases and J by 7 bases, leaving 12 bases between them. CDR3 nucleotides: TGTGCCAGCAGCTTGAGGTTTATAGATGAAGCTTTCTTT. Translating gives CASSLRFIDEAFF.

This clone was detected ten times or more. CDR3 DNA: TGTGCCACCAGCAGAGATCAGAAGGGAAAACTGTTTTTT. Translating it yields CATSRDQKGKLFF. The chain uses TRBV15 and TRBJ1-4, with unresolved D. The CDR3 contains 13 residues. Germline V lookup: CDR1 LNHNV, CDR2 YYDKDF (reference sequence). The germline V and J ends were trimmed by 0 bases and 10 bases, with 9 bases remaining between them.

This rearrangement joins TRBV6-6 to TRBJ1-6; D is ambiguous. Trimming left V 10 bases short and J 7 bases short, with 11 bases between. The CDR3 runs 12 residues. Germline V CDR1 and CDR2: MNHNY, SVGAGI (reference sequence). DNA for the CDR3: TGTGCCACATCGAGCCAGAATTCACCCCTCCACTTT. Translated, it gives CATSSQNSPLHF.

This clone was observed a few times. The chain employs TRBV5-1 and TRBJ2-7, with D possibly TRBD2 on 6 matching bases. CDR1 and CDR2 from the germline V gene are SGHRS and YFSETQ. CDR3 length: 13 amino acids. Trimming removed 4 bases from V and 2 bases from J, with 10 bases in between. The chain's CDR3 is CASSRTGAYEQYF. In DNA form, the CDR3 reads TGCGCCAGCAGCAGGACGGGAGCCTACGAGCAGTACTTC.

This clone was seen a handful of times. This rearrangement joins TRBV6-1 to TRBJ1-4; D remains unclear. CDR3 length: 14 amino acids. Germline V gene lookup returns CDR1 MNHNS and CDR2 SASEGT. V was shortened by 2 bases and J by 7 bases, with 11 bases between the two germline ends. CDR3 DNA: TGTGCCAGCAGTGAAAGGGTCATGGGTGAAAAACTGTTTTTT. Amino acid sequence: CASSERVMGEKLFF.

The chain couples TRBV28 to TRBJ2-3; D may be TRBD1 or TRBD2 (5 bases each). The CDR3 runs to 12 residues. V was trimmed by 8 bases and J by 2 bases, leaving 8 bases between them. Germline V gene data show CDR1 as MDHEN and CDR2 as SYDVKM. This CDR3 reads CASGGLTDTQYF. CDR3 DNA sequence: TGTGCCAGCGGGGGTCTCACAGATACGCAGTATTTT.

The chain recombines TRBV19 with TRBJ1-2; the match to TRBD1 covers 9 bases. The CDR3 totals 14 residues. The germline gives CDR1 LNHDA, CDR2 SQIVND (reference sequence). V lost 5 bases, J lost 9 bases, and 10 bases stayed unmatched. The CDR3 region has the DNA TGTGCCAGTAGTGTCGGGACAGGGCCACATCGCTACACCTTC. Its protein is CASSVGTGPHRYTF.

The rearrangement links TRBV5-1 to TRBJ1-5; the D gene is possibly TRBD1 (5 bases). The germline gives CDR1 SGHRS, CDR2 YFSETQ. Deletions cut 1 base from V and 6 bases from J, with 14 bases between. This CDR3 spans 15 amino acids. CDR3 region: CASSLMGGSAQPQHF. CDR3 coding DNA: TGCGCCAGCAGCTTGATGGGGGGGTCTGCTCAGCCCCAGCATTTT.

This clone was seen a few times. The genes are TRBV6-5 and TRBJ2-3; 9 bases fit TRBD2. Germline V gene sequence: CDR1 MNHEY, CDR2 SVGAGI. The CDR3 is made up of 13 amino acids. Trimming at V came to 10 bases and at J to 4 bases, leaving 6 bases not matched to a gene. Here the CDR3 DNA reads TGTGCCATCAGCGGGGGGCCCGCAGATACGCAGTATTTT. Translated: CAISGGPADTQYF.

This clone was picked up many times. The chain joins TRBV6-5 to TRBJ2-7; TRBD1 might be the D (5 bases). This CDR3 contains 14 residues. V gave up 5 bases and J gave up 3 bases, with 14 bases separating them. In germline, CDR1 is MNHEY, CDR2 SVGAGI. In DNA form, the CDR3 reads TGTGCCAGCAGTGACAGTTCCTACAACTACGAGCAGTACTTC. Its protein is CASSDSSYNYEQYF.

This clone was counted a few times. A much larger clone sits a single nucleotide away, making a read error possible. Within the sample, other DNA sequences also encode this same CDR3. This CDR3 reads CASSLGGQGSTEAFF. The DNA for the CDR3 is TGTGCCAGCAGCTTGGGGGGGCAGGGGAGCACTGAAGCTTTCTTT. V and J are TRBV5-8 and TRBJ1-1; tentatively, D is TRBD1 (6 bases). This CDR3 spans 15 amino acids. CDR1 is SGHTS and CDR2 is YDEGEE in the germline V gene. V was clipped by 0 bases and J by 4 bases, with 13 bases between them.

The chain uses TRBV29-1 and TRBJ1-2, with unresolved D. Trimming stripped 6 bases from V and 1 base from J, with 6 bases between. The CDR3 is 11 amino acids. In germline, CDR1 is SQVTM, CDR2 ANQGSEA. The CDR3 loop is CSVRDNYGYTF. CDR3 coding DNA: TGCAGCGTCCGCGATAACTATGGCTACACCTTC.

The chain joins TRBV2 to TRBJ2-7; D gene ambiguous. Germline V gene sequence: CDR1 SNHLY, CDR2 FYNNEI. The CDR3 sequence is 13 residues long. The V end was cut by 6 bases, the J end by 2 bases, with 11 bases between. CDR3 residues: CASRKTQTYEQYF. The CDR3 DNA reads as TGTGCCAGCAGAAAGACACAAACCTACGAGCAGTACTTC. Combining the CDR3 with reference TRBV2 and TRBJ2-7 gives the whole variable domain EPEVTQTPSHQVTQMGQEVILRCVPISNHLYFYWYRQILGQKVEFLVSFYNNEISEKSEIFDDQFSVERPDGSNFTLKIRSTKLEDSAMYFCASRKTQTYEQYFGPGTRLTVT.

This clone was observed at least ten times. This chain links TRBV2 with TRBJ1-6; D is ambiguous. The CDR3 has 14 residues. Germline V gene data show CDR1 as SNHLY and CDR2 as FYNNEI. V was clipped by 5 bases and J by 10 bases, with 15 bases between them. The CDR3 DNA follows: TGTGCCAGCAGTCCCGTGGAGGGCTGGTCACCCCTCCACTTT. It yields the protein CASSPVEGWSPLHF.